This T cell receptor (beta chain) was identified in a study of cytomegalovirus exposure and HLA in healthy donors (dated by TCRdb to 2016 to 2017). At the level of the whole study: An earlier analysis of approximately 550 of the donors reported more than 250 Gb of sequence data and some 120 million unique TCR beta sequences from some 180 million T cells. An early release covering over 500 HLA-typed donors comprised approximately 300 gigabases of sequencing data and 85 million or so unique TCR sequences. Of the 300 to 450 genotyped donors, over 70% fell in the genetic ancestry cluster associated with self-reported Caucasian donors. The study was designed to test whether signatures of past pathogen exposure could be identified by cataloging public T cell receptors. The study profiled the T cell repertoires of under 850 subjects by immunosequencing and related them to cytomegalovirus serostatus. A separate validation cohort of over 95 different subjects was used in addition to the 666-subject first cohort. The study combined high-throughput TCR immunosequencing, statistical association of individual TCRs with disease status, and machine learning to predict cytomegalovirus infection status. To study patterns of TCR occurrence, a later analysis re-analyzed previously published TCR beta repertoires from just over 650 donors and added high-resolution HLA genotyping. Rather than drawing on any new phenotypic data, the later analysis identified candidate immune exposures from TCR beta sequences and the way those sequences occurred across donors. To decide whether each TCR beta V gene segment behaved as functional or pseudogenic, an earlier analysis of approximately 600 of the donors relied on high-throughput TCR beta sequencing. Donor age, sex, ethnicity and CMV serostatus were compiled together with the repertoire data. A later genetic analysis used genome-wide SNP genotypes for about 65% of the roughly 700 donors, treating that subset as a discovery cohort. Every repertoire in the discovery cohort had been generated on one and the same sequencing platform. HLA typing covered class I and class II loci at four-digit resolution. Typing coverage differed by locus: A, B, C, DRB1 and DQB1 were typed in roughly 620-630 donors, DQA1 in about 500, DPA1 in nearly 610, and DPB1 in 472. About five DR-DQ haplotypes were handled as single units for association and clustering, since linkage in the cohort was strong. Among about 370 genotyped donors of the cohort, an average of approximately 220,000 unique TCR beta nucleotide sequences was sequenced per donor, of which roughly 17% were non-productive. Study-level results and caveats: Immune exposure information for the cohort was limited to CMV serostatus. According to a later analysis, most CMV-associated TCR beta chains appeared to be HLA-restricted, and the HLA associations seemed to be driven largely by CMV exposure. The 87-base-pair reads could not distinguish some IMGT-functional V segments, including TRBV6-2 and TRBV6-3, so those segments were excluded. Sequencing depth was assumed to be roughly uniform across donors in the presence/absence analyses, though that assumption may not hold. At a false discovery rate of 0.05, a later analysis linked under 20,000 TCR beta sequences to specific HLA alleles. The authors suggested that the approach could potentially be extended to other disease states and immunological phenotypes. While some public TCRs were present in many individuals, most TCR sequences turned up only very rarely across donors. In an earlier analysis of around 600 of the donors, most TCR beta V segments appeared in productive rearrangements about 87% or about 30% of the time, broadly matching IMGT annotations. Correlated functional status among segregating V segments might reflect linkage disequilibrium, but an unknown experimental factor could not be ruled out. The classifier was reported to diagnose cytomegalovirus status with high specificity and sensitivity in both the original and validation cohorts. In a later analysis, several top co-occurrence clusters were reported to appear linked to parvovirus B19, influenza, CMV and Epstein-Barr virus. In vitro tests confirmed that a few of the cytomegalovirus-associated TCR beta chains recognize cytomegalovirus antigens. A further reported finding was that TCR beta sequences accurately predicted the HLA-A and HLA-B alleles for most subjects in the first cohort. Assigning TCR associations to individual alleles was difficult when HLA alleles, especially DR and DQ, strongly co-occurred. The study listed 170 or so TCR beta chains as associated with cytomegalovirus. Because counts were too low, fewer than 20 rarely observed V segments, including chromosome 9 orphons, were excluded from the earlier analysis of about 500 of the donors. A group of highly shared sequence variants was considered likely to be a technical artifact of the sequencing pipeline. In a later analysis, HLA-associated TCR beta chains were found to be more clonally expanded and to have lower generation probabilities than equally common non-associated chains. In a later analysis, the rate of TCR association differed among HLA loci, with DRB1 alleles having the most associated TCRs and HLA-C alleles having the fewest. Only TCR beta chains were sequenced in this cohort, and the absence of alpha or paired-chain data limited detectable features. An association between a missense DCLRE1C variant and V-gene and J-gene trimming of TCR beta chains was found in a later genetic analysis and replicated in an independent cohort. In a later genetic analysis, fewer N-insertions in productive TCRs were reported among donors in an Asian-associated ancestry cluster than the approximately 710-donor mean. Because some donors lacked HLA typing at each locus, the association tests relied only on the typed subset.

On this clone itself: Its antigen remains unidentified. No much larger clonotype is one base removed from it; base qualities were not supplied.

In total, 630 or so healthy bone marrow donors made up the cohort. At the time of sampling, every cohort member was nominally healthy, though immune exposures that went unrecorded were likely present. The donor tested CMV seronegative and was one of the 352 seronegative cohort members. Each donor provided a peripheral blood sample, and peripheral blood mononuclear cells were used for TCR beta sequencing. Genomic DNA extraction from the blood cell samples was performed with the Qiagen DNeasy Blood Extraction Kit. From the cysteine through the phenylalanine, the CDR3 covers 17 amino acids. Only CDR3 DNA is held: 51 bases, read in frame from base 1. V and J are truncated by 3 bases and 3 bases respectively, leaving an intervening sequence of 21 bases. Looking up the germline V gene yields CDR1 LGHNA and CDR2 YNFKEQ. The protocol used for the library was the immunoSEQ multiplex PCR assay. For the multiplex PCR, a mixture combining 60 forward primers for TCR Vbeta segments and 13 reverse primers for TCR Jbeta segments was used. The CDR3 region of rearranged TCR beta genes was amplified from genomic DNA with a multiplex PCR assay. On the Illumina HiSeq System, the amplified TCR beta libraries were sequenced as 87-base-pair reads. Per the authors' processing: A later analysis counted approximately 76 million unique TCR beta chains across the 666 repertoires, and some 11 million of these chains were shared by at least two donors. Raw reads were error-corrected and collapsed into unique sequences by a nearest-neighbor algorithm in which closely related sequences were merged to remove PCR and sequencing errors. V, D and J gene segments were assigned by aligning CDR3 sequences to IMGT reference sequences. For a sequence to be retained, a match of at least six nucleotides to both a V gene segment and a J gene segment was required. Rearrangements were called productive when the CDR3 lacked stop codons and stayed in frame with V and J; all others were non-productive. Following IMGT convention, CDR3 was defined as the stretch from the second conserved V-encoded cysteine up to the conserved J-encoded phenylalanine. The earlier analysis of 450 to 750 of the donors excluded any sequence lacking an unambiguous match to a single V gene segment. In an earlier analysis of around 590 of the donors, a V segment was called functional when productive rearrangements were above 56.7%, and segregating when the standard deviation between donors exceeded 5%. A statistical classification framework was built for diagnosing cytomegalovirus status from the catalog of TCR beta chain sequences. V and J gene assignment, in a later analysis, came from comparing TCR nucleotide sequences with IMGT/GENE-DB human TR gene sequences. Using the TCRdist pipeline, a later analysis assigned CDR3 sequences along with most-parsimonious VDJ recombination scenarios. A later analysis defined each TCR beta chain by its CDR3 amino acid sequence plus V-gene family, and excluded reads lacking a unique V-gene family. In a later analysis, some 600 highly shared, low-generation-probability nucleotide sequences were removed to address suspected cross-contamination and a sequencing artifact. In a later analysis, a clonal expansion index was calculated for each public chain from normalized within-repertoire ranks of inferred template counts. In a later analysis, generation probabilities were computed with a VDJ recombination model fitted to out-of-frame rearrangements, and the resulting probabilities were checked against IGoR. A later analysis scored TCR-TCR, TCR-HLA and TCR-CMV co-occurrence with hypergeometric tests, applying a repertoire-size bias correction to TCR pairs. To estimate false discovery rates, a later analysis permuted the HLA or CMV assignments 20 times. A later analysis grouped co-occurring TCRs with DBSCAN, adding TCRdist sequence similarity when clustering within HLA-allele-positive subsets. Repertoires with fewer than 30,000 or more than 120,000 public chains, plus five repertoires with anomalous nucleotide sharing, were excluded from co-occurrence clustering. As stored in TCRdb, this immuneACCESS dataset retains in-frame rearrangements with V and J assigned. A fraction of the clones does not appear; measured against another copy, unresolved V genes explain less than half of the discrepancy, and the remainder lacks a known reason. That table gives V, J and clone size, and the DNA gave D and trimming. Present in this sample are approximately 86,000 clones, 70% to 80% of which were seen just once. The top ten clonotypes cover about 7.7% of the sample.

The TCR sequence derives from a man aged 60 to 75 in good health and CMV-seronegative. The sample taken for sequencing was PBMCs. Recombination joined TRBV4-2 with TRBJ2-7; the D region possibly corresponds to TRBD2 (7 bases align). The CDR3 corresponds to CASSHPIRGRELYEQYF. The nucleotide sequence reads TGTGCCAGCAGCCATCCCATTCGGGGGCGGGAGCTCTACGAGCAGTACTTC.